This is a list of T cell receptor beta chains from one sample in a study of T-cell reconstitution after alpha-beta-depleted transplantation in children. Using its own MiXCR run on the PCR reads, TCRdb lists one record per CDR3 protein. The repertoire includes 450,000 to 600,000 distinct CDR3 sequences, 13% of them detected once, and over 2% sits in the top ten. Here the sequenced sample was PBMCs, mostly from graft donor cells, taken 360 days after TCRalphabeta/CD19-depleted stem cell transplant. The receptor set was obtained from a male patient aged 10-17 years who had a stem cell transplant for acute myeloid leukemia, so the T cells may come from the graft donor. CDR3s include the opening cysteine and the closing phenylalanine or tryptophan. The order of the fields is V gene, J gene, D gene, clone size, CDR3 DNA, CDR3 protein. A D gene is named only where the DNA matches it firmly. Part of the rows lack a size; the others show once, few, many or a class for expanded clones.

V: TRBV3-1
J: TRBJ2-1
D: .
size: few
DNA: TGTGCCAGCAGCCAAGGTGTAACAGGCGTTGAGCAGTTCTTC
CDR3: CASSQGVTGVEQFF

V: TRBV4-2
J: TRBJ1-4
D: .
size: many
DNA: TGTGCCAGCAGCCAAGAAAACGAAAAACTGTTTTTT
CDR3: CASSQENEKLFF

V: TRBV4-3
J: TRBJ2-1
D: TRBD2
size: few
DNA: TGCGCCAGCAGCCAAGGGGGCGGGAGGGCCCCCTACAATGAGCAGTTCTTC
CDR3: CASSQGGGRAPYNEQFF

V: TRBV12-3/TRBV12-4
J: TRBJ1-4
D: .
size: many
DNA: TGTGCCAGCAGGCCTCCAGGGTTCGGGGGAAAACTGTTTTTT
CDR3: CASRPPGFGGKLFF

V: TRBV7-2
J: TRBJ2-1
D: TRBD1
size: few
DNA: TGTGCCAGCAGAAAATGGGACAGGGGTGAAAATGAGCAGTTCTTC
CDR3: CASRKWDRGENEQFF

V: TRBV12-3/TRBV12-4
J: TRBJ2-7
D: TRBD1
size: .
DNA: TGTGCCAGCAGCACCGGGACAGGACAGACCTACGAGCAGTACTTC
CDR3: CASSTGTGQTYEQYF

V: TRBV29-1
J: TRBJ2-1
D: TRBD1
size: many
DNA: TGCAGCGTAGGGACAGGGTTAGCGGCGTGGCGGTACAATGAGCAGTTCTTC
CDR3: CSVGTGLAAWRYNEQFF

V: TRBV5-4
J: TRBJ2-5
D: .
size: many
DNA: TGTGCCAGCAGCCCCGGGGGTAGAAAAGAGACCCAGTACTTC
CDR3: CASSPGGRKETQYF

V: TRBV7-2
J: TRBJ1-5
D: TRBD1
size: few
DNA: TGTGCCAGCAGCTTAGTCGGGACAGCTAATCAGCCCCAGCATTTT
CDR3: CASSLVGTANQPQHF

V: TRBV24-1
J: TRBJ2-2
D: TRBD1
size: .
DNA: TGTGCCACCAGTGATAAGACCGGGACAGGGTCACTTACTATCACCGGGGAGCTGTTTTTT
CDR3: CATSDKTGTGSLTITGELFF

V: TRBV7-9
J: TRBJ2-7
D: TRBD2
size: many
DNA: TGTGCCAGCAGCCTAGAGGGAGGGGTGCGTTTAGAGCAGTACTTC
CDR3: CASSLEGGVRLEQYF

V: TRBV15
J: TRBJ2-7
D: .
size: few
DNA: TGTGCCACCAGCCTCCTAGCCGGACCTTACGAGCAGTACTTC
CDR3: CATSLLAGPYEQYF

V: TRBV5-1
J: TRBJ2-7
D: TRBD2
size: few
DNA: TGCGCCAGCAGCACACTAGCGGGAAAAGATGGGGAGCAGTACTTC
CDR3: CASSTLAGKDGEQYF

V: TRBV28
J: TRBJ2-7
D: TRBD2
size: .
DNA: TGTGCCAGCAGTTTACTGCGGGAGCGCTCCTACGAGCAGTACTTC
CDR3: CASSLLRERSYEQYF

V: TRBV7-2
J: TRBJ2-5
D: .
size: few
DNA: TGTGCCAGCAGCTTAGTCGTCGGTCGGGGGGAGACCCAGTACTTC
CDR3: CASSLVVGRGETQYF

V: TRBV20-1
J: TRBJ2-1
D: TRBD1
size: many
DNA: TGCAGTGCTAGGGATGAATCACTGGACAGGGGGACTGAGCAGTTCTTC
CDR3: CSARDESLDRGTEQFF

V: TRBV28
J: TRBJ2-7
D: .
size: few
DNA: TGTGCCAGCAGTCTACTCGAGGGCAGTAGGTACGAGCAGTACTTC
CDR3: CASSLLEGSRYEQYF

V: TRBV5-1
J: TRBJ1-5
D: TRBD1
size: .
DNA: TGCGCCAGCAGCTCCGGGACAGGGCAGCAGCCCCAGCATTTT
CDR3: CASSSGTGQQPQHF

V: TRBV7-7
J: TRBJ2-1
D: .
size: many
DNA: TGTGCTAGCAGCCCCCTTAGTGGCCTTCAGGTCTACAATGAGCAGTTCTTC
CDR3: CASSPLSGLQVYNEQFF

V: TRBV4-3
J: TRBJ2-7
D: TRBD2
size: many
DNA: TGCGCCAGCAGCCAAGTAGCGGGAAATTCCTACGAGCAGTACTTC
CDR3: CASSQVAGNSYEQYF

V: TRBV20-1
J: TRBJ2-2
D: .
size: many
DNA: TGCAGTGTGTATCCGGGTTACACCGGGGAGCTGTTTTTT
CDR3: CSVYPGYTGELFF

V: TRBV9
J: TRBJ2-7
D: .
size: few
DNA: TGTGCCAGCAGCCTTGAGGGGCGGCTCTCCTACGAGCAGTACTTC
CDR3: CASSLEGRLSYEQYF

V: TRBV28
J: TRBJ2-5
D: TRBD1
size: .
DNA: TGTGCCAGCAGTTTTCTGACAGGGGGGTTTGAGACCCAGTACTTC
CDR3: CASSFLTGGFETQYF

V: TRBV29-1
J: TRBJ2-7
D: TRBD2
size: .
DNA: TGCAGCGTGCCGGGACTAGCGGGGGAGCTAGGCTACGAGCAGTACTTC
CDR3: CSVPGLAGELGYEQYF

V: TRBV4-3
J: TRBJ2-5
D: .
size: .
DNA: TGCGCCAGCAGCCAAAACAGGGTCTGGAAGACCCAGTACTTC
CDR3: CASSQNRVWKTQYF

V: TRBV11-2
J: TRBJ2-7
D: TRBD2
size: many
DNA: TGTGCCAGCAGCTTTGTTCCTAGCGGGAGCCCGGACTTC
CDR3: CASSFVPSGSPDF

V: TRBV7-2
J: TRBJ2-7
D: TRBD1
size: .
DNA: TGTGCCAGCAGCTTCGGACAGGGGGATACCTACGAGCAGTACTTC
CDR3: CASSFGQGDTYEQYF

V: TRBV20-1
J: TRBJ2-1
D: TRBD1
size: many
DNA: TGCAGTGCTTACCTAACGGGGACAGGGGTTTTAGATGAGCAGTTCTTC
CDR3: CSAYLTGTGVLDEQFF

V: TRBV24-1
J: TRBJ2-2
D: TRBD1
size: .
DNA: TGTGCCACCAGGCAGGGGGCCAACACCGGGGAGCTGTTTTTT
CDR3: CATRQGANTGELFF

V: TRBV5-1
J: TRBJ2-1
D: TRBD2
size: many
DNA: TGCGCCAGCAGTCACCTCCCGGGACTAGCGGGAGGGCCTCAGTTCTTC
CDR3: CASSHLPGLAGGPQFF

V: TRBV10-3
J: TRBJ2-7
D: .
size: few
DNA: TGTGCCATCAGTGCACCCAACGAGATCGACGAGCAGTACTTC
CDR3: CAISAPNEIDEQYF

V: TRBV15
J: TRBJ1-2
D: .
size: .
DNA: TGTGCCACCAGCAGAGAAGGGGACCGAGGGTATGGCTACACCTTC
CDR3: CATSREGDRGYGYTF

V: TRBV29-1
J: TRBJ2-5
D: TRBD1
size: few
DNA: TGCAGCGTTCCACAGGGGGCACGTGAGACCCAGTACTTC
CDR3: CSVPQGARETQYF

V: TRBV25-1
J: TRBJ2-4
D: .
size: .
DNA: TGTGCCAGCAGTAAAGGGGAGGTGTGGTGGAACATTCAGTACTTC
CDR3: CASSKGEVWWNIQYF

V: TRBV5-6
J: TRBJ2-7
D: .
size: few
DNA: TGTGCCAGCAGCTTGACTACCCCGGGTGGCTACGAGCAGTACTTC
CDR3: CASSLTTPGGYEQYF

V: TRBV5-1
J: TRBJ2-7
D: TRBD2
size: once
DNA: TGCGCCAGCAGCTCCGGGGGGGGCCAATCCTACGAGCAGTACTTC
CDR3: CASSSGGGQSYEQYF

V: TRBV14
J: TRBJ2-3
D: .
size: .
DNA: TGTGCCAGCAGCGGGTTCCGAGGCAATACGCAGTATTTT
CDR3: CASSGFRGNTQYF

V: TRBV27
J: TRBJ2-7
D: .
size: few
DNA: TGTGCCAGCAGTCTTCCTGTTAACTACTTC
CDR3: CASSLPVNYF

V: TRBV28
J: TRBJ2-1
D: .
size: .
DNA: TGTGCCAGCAGGGTTGACAATGAGCAGTTCTTC
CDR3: CASRVDNEQFF

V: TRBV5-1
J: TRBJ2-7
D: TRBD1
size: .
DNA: TGCGCCAGCAGCTTCCTCGACAGGGCGGATTACGAGCAGTACTTC
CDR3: CASSFLDRADYEQYF

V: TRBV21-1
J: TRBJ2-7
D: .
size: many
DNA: TGTGCCAGCAGGGGTCGAGCGGGAGTCAGCTACGAGCAGTACTTC
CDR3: CASRGRAGVSYEQYF

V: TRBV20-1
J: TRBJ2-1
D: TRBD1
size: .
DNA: TGCAGTGCACTGCGCCTGGACAGGGGGCGATTGGTGGATGAGCAGTTCTTC
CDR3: CSALRLDRGRLVDEQFF

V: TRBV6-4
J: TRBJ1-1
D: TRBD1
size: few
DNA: TGTGCCAGCAGTCGACCGCATATCGGACAGGGGGCCGTCACGCCCGGTCCCGCTTTCTTT
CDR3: CASSRPHIGQGAVTPGPAFF

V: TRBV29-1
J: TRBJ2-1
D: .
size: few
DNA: TGCAGCGTTGAACCGGGCACCAATGAGCAGTTCTTC
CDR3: CSVEPGTNEQFF

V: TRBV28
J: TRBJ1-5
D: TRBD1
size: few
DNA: TGTGCCAGCAGTCAAAACAGGGGGATGGGTCAGCCCCAGCATTTT
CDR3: CASSQNRGMGQPQHF

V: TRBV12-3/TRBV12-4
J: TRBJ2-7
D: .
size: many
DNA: TGTGCCAGCAGTTTTCCCTACGAGCAGTACTTC
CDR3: CASSFPYEQYF

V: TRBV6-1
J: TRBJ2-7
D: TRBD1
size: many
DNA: TGTGCCAGCAGTAAAGGACAGGGACTGGTAACCTACGAGCAGTACTTC
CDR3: CASSKGQGLVTYEQYF

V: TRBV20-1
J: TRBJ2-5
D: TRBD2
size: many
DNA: TGCAGTGCAAGACTAGCTACGGAGACCCAGTACTTC
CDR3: CSARLATETQYF

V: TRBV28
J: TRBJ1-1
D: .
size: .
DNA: TGTGCCAGCAGTGCAGATCAGGGAGTCGTGACTGAAGCTTTCTTT
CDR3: CASSADQGVVTEAFF

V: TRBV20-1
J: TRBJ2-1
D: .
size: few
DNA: TGCAGTGCTAGACCCCTTGGACTGACGGGGAGCTCCTACAATGAGCAGTTCTTC
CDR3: CSARPLGLTGSSYNEQFF

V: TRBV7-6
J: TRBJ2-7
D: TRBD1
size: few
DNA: TGTGCCAGCAGCTCCCCCCGGACAGGGGTCGAGCAGTACTTC
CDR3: CASSSPRTGVEQYF

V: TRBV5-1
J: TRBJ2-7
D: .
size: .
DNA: TGCGCCAGCAGCGCCACCCCCCTACGGCCCGGCGAGCAGTACTTC
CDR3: CASSATPLRPGEQYF

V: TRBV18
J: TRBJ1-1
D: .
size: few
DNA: TGTGCCAGCTCACCTGTGGGGGCCATGAACACTGAAGCTTTCTTT
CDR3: CASSPVGAMNTEAFF

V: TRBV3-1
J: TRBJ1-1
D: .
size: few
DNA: TGTGCCAGCAGCCCGACTCACAGGAACACTGAAGCTTTCTTT
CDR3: CASSPTHRNTEAFF

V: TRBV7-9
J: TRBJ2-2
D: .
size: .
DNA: TGTGCCAGCAGCTCCTCAGATTGGCGGGAGCTGTTTTTT
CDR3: CASSSSDWRELFF

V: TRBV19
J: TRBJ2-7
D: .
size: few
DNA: TGTGCCAGTAGTATGGACTCGCCCTACGAGCAGTACTTC
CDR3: CASSMDSPYEQYF

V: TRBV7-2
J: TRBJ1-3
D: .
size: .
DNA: TGTGCCAGCAGCTTGTGGGGAGGGGACTCTGGAAACACCATATATTTT
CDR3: CASSLWGGDSGNTIYF

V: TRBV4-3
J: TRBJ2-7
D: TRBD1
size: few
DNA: TGCGCCAGCAGCCAAGATATGGGACAGGGGGCCTACGAGCAGTACTTC
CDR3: CASSQDMGQGAYEQYF

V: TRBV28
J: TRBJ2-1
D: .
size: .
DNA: TGTGCCAGCGACAGATCAAACAATGAGCAGTTCTTC
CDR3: CASDRSNNEQFF

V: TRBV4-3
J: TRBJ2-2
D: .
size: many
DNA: TGCGCCAGCAGCCAATGGATCGTGATCGGGGAGCTGTTTTTT
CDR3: CASSQWIVIGELFF